This is a list of T cell receptor beta chains from one sample in a study of TIL therapy for anti-PD-1-resistant metastatic lung cancer. Assay: immunoSEQ multiplex PCR; the TCRdb copy retains only in-frame clones and omits some. The data show more than 55,000 clones, about 81% seen once. Sequencing used blood, obtained at baseline. These receptors were collected from a person aged 25 to 85 with non-small cell lung cancer. CDR3s include the opening cysteine and the closing phenylalanine or tryptophan. The D gene is left open where the match is weak. Not every row has a clone size; where given, it reads once, few, many or a size class.

CASSLTLAGHEQFF	TGTGCCAGCAGCTTAACCCTAGCGGGGCATGAGCAGTTCTTC	once	TRBJ2-1	TRBD2	14	TRBV7-2
CAISERFSGAGDEQFF	TGTGCCATCAGTGAGCGATTCTCAGGGGCAGGCGATGAGCAGTTCTTC	.	TRBJ2-1	.	16	TRBV10-3
CASSLAGVYSGNTIYF	TGCGCCAGCAGCTTGGCGGGGGTCTACTCTGGAAACACCATATATTTT	few	TRBJ1-3	.	16	TRBV5-1
CASGLLGREQYF	TGTGCCAGCGGACTTCTAGGGCGCGAGCAGTACTTC	.	TRBJ2-7	.	12	TRBV28
CASSEKTYHKAFF	TGCGCCAGCAGTGAGAAGACGTACCATAAAGCTTTCTTT	few	TRBJ1-1	.	13	TRBV10-1
CASSPPGQGDTEAFF	TGTGCTAGCAGCCCGCCGGGACAGGGGGACACTGAAGCTTTCTTT	.	TRBJ1-1	TRBD1	15	TRBV7-7
CASSEVSSSYNEQFF	TGTGCCAGTAGTGAGGTCAGCAGCTCCTACAATGAGCAGTTCTTC	.	TRBJ2-1	.	15	TRBV19
CAWSDGASYEQYF	TGTGCCTGGAGTGACGGAGCCTCCTACGAGCAGTACTTC	.	TRBJ2-7	.	13	TRBV30
CASSPSASTREQYF	TGTGCCAGCAGCCCGTCGGCCTCTACCCGGGAGCAGTACTTC	.	TRBJ2-7	.	14	TRBV11-2
CASSSLDRSYNEQFF	TGCGCCAGCAGCTCCCTGGACCGATCCTACAATGAGCAGTTCTTC	.	TRBJ2-1	.	15	TRBV5-1
CAWRRVNTEAFF	TGTGCCTGGCGACGGGTGAACACTGAAGCTTTCTTT	.	TRBJ1-1	.	12	TRBV30
CASSYGAPSLSNQPQHF	TGTGCCAGCAGTTACGGGGCCCCCTCGTTAAGCAATCAGCCCCAGCATTTT	.	TRBJ1-5	.	17	TRBV6-2/TRBV6-3
CASSQRTGRVFSGNTIYF	TGTGCCAGCAGCCAACGGACAGGGAGGGTTTTCTCTGGAAACACCATATATTTT	.	TRBJ1-3	TRBD1	18	TRBV7-2
CASSWGRTGGGEQYF	TGTGCCAGCAGCTGGGGCCGAACAGGGGGCGGCGAGCAGTACTTC	.	TRBJ2-7	TRBD1	15	TRBV5-5
CASSTTNRGLSSYNSPLHF	TGTGCCAGCAGCACCACAAATAGGGGGCTGAGCTCCTATAATTCACCCCTCCACTTT	.	TRBJ1-6	TRBD1	19	TRBV7-9
CASSLGGGAGVVTGELFF	TGTGCCAGCAGCTTGGGCGGGGGAGCGGGAGTGGTCACCGGGGAGCTGTTTTTT	.	TRBJ2-2	TRBD2	18	TRBV5-4
CASSLAAGGTNTEAFF	TGCGCCAGCAGCTTGGCGGCAGGGGGCACGAACACTGAAGCTTTCTTT	.	TRBJ1-1	TRBD1	16	TRBV5-1
CATTPGHPNTEAFF	TGTGCCACCACCCCAGGGCACCCGAACACTGAAGCTTTCTTT	few	TRBJ1-1	.	14	TRBV15
CASSQEYQETQYF	TGTGCCAGCAGCCAAGAATATCAAGAGACCCAGTACTTC	.	TRBJ2-5	.	13	TRBV4-2
CASRTKRDNLFNEETQYF	TGTGCCAGCAGAACAAAACGGGACAACCTTTTTAATGAAGAGACCCAGTACTTC	.	TRBJ2-5	.	18	TRBV7-9
CASSYGGGSKETQYF	TGTGCCAGCAGTTACGGTGGGGGATCCAAGGAGACCCAGTACTTC	.	TRBJ2-5	.	15	TRBV6-6
CASSLVGLAHNEQFF	TGTGCCAGCAGCTTGGTTGGACTAGCTCACAATGAGCAGTTCTTC	.	TRBJ2-1	TRBD2	15	TRBV5-5
CASSLVTANNYGYTF	TGTGCCAGCAGTTTAGTAACCGCAAATAACTATGGCTACACCTTC	.	TRBJ1-2	.	15	TRBV28
CASSYDQQGNLAKNIQYF	TGTGCCAGCAGTTACGACCAACAGGGGAATCTAGCCAAAAACATTCAGTACTTC	.	TRBJ2-4	TRBD1	18	TRBV6-2/TRBV6-3
CASSSQYNQPQHF	TGTGCCAGCAGTTCCCAGTACAATCAGCCCCAGCATTTT	.	TRBJ1-5	.	13	TRBV28
CASSETAPGYAGNTIYF	TGTGCCAGCAGTGAAACGGCCCCAGGTTATGCTGGAAACACCATATATTTT	few	TRBJ1-3	.	17	TRBV6-1
CASSFKTSGRDEQFF	TGTGCCAGCAGCTTCAAGACTAGCGGGAGAGATGAGCAGTTCTTC	.	TRBJ2-1	TRBD2	15	TRBV7-3
CASRSNSGGNQPQHF	TGTGCCAGTAGATCCAATTCAGGGGGTAATCAGCCCCAGCATTTT	.	TRBJ1-5	TRBD1	15	TRBV19
CASSGSSVADEQFF	TGTGCCAGCAGCGGATCTAGTGTAGCAGATGAGCAGTTCTTC	.	TRBJ2-1	.	14	TRBV11-1
CASSLGLAENIQYF	TGTGCCAGCAGCTTAGGACTAGCGGAAAACATTCAGTACTTC	.	TRBJ2-4	TRBD2	14	TRBV11-1
CASSPGQGLSGELFF	TGTGCTAGCAGCCCGGGACAGGGCTTATCTGGGGAGCTGTTTTTT	.	TRBJ2-2	TRBD1	15	TRBV7-7
CASSSRLAGIRADTQYF	TGTGCCAGCAGTTCCCGACTAGCGGGGATAAGGGCAGATACGCAGTATTTT	once	TRBJ2-3	TRBD2	17	TRBV28